This section outlines one T cell receptor beta chain sequence together with its context. Looked up from germline, CDR1 is SGHVS and CDR2 is FQNEAQ. The CDR3 extends over 15 amino acids. Trimming left V 5 bases short and J 0 bases short, with 11 bases between. The sample belongs to a study of OX40 agonist ivuxolimab in advanced cancers. The protocol was immunoSEQ multiplex PCR, while the TCRdb copy is restricted to in-frame clones and leaves out a portion. The repertoire holds some 70,000 clones, 88% seen once, with roughly 0.89% in the top ten. This sequence joins TRBV7-8 and TRBJ2-1; no clear D. The sequence was collected from an adult with an advanced solid tumor such as melanoma, head and neck, liver or kidney cancer. Sequencing used CD4+ or CD8+ T cells sorted from blood, obtained in a trial of the OX40 agonist ivuxolimab. CDR3 DNA sequence: TGTGCCAGCAGCCCGAGAGTCAGCTCCTACAATGAGCAGTTCTTC. It encodes CASSPRVSSYNEQFF.